Below, 25 T cell receptor beta chains from the same sample are listed, as sequenced in a study of long-term antiretroviral therapy in people with HIV. They ran version v3.0 of the immunoSEQ assay at survey level. The table came from immunoSEQ multiplex PCR; TCRdb's copy has only in-frame clones and leaves some out. The table has tens of thousands of clones, 70% to 85% seen once. The material was unsorted PBMCs, obtained 3 years after starting antiretroviral therapy. These receptors were collected from a man aged 50 to 59 with HIV.

The gene calls are TRBV11-2 and TRBJ2-1; 12 bases map to TRBD2. Looked up from germline, CDR1 is SGHAT and CDR2 is FQNNGV. The CDR3 extends over 16 amino acids. V shed 5 bases, J shed 4 bases, and the junction held 6 bases outside the gene matches. CDR3 nucleotide sequence: TGTGCCAGCAGCCCCCGGACTAGCGGGGTATACAATGAGCAGTTCTTC. Amino acid sequence: CASSPRTSGVYNEQFF.

The chain uses TRBV15 and TRBJ1-2; 7 bases are a match to TRBD1. V lost 3 bases, J lost 1 base, and 11 bases stayed unmatched. The CDR3 consists of 17 residues. Germline CDR1 is LNHNV and CDR2 is YYDKDF (reference sequence). The CDR3 loop reads CATSRRQGWSYNYGYTF. The CDR3 DNA sequence: TGTGCCACCAGCAGGCGACAGGGATGGAGTTATAACTATGGCTACACCTTC.

The CDR3: CASSLDRAAEKLFF. DNA of the CDR3: TGTGCCAGCAGCTTGGACAGGGCCGCAGAAAAACTGTTTTTT. This chain joins TRBV7-6 and TRBJ1-4; TRBD1 agrees at 8 bases. V lost 3 bases to trimming and J lost 8 bases; unmatched junction nucleotides: 5. This CDR3 has 14 residues. The germline V gene has CDR1 SGHVS and CDR2 FNYEAQ.

This clone was seen more than once but under ten times. This chain links TRBV6-6 with TRBJ2-7; D is unclear. Trimming removed 7 bases at V and 6 bases at J, with 13 bases between. The CDR3 contains 12 residues. Per germline, CDR1 MNHNY and CDR2 SVGAGI (reference sequence). This CDR3 is CASTFAGPEQYF. CDR3 nucleotides: TGTGCCAGCACCTTTGCCGGGCCCGAGCAGTACTTC.

This clone occurred a few times. This sample also contains other DNA sequences that code for the same CDR3. V is TRBV5-4 and J is TRBJ1-3; 9 nucleotides match TRBD1. Germline V CDR1 and CDR2: SGHNT, YYREEE (reference sequence). This CDR3 is built from 14 residues. The trim removed 4 bases at V and 2 bases at J, leaving 1 base unmatched. The DNA for the CDR3 is TGTGCCAGCAGCCGGGACAGGGCTGGAAACACCATATATTTT. Amino acid sequence: CASSRDRAGNTIYF.

The chain couples TRBV7-9 to TRBJ1-3; D not certain. Germline V gene lookup returns CDR1 SEHNR and CDR2 FQNEAQ (reference sequence). V was cut by 5 bases and J by 0 bases, with 5 bases left in between. CDR3 length: 13 amino acids. This chain's CDR3 is CASSDFSGNTIYF. The CDR3 nucleotides read TGTGCCAGCAGCGATTTCTCTGGAAACACCATATATTTT.

The chain is built from TRBV28 and TRBJ1-2, with TRBD1 identical over 11 bases. After removal of 6 bases from V and 5 bases from J, the junction contained 17 bases not matched to a gene. Germline assignment: CDR1 MDHEN and CDR2 SYDVKM. The CDR3 loop spans 18 amino acids. The CDR3 here is CASRGQGGTPSLIYGYTF. DNA for the CDR3: TGTGCCAGCAGGGGACAGGGGGGTACCCCGTCCCTCATTTATGGCTACACCTTC.

The chain uses TRBV7-9 and TRBJ1-1; no clear D gene. CDR3 length equals 16 residues. V lost 4 bases and J 3 bases, leaving 18 bases between the germline ends. Germline loops: CDR1 SEHNR, CDR2 FQNEAQ (reference sequence). The CDR3 region has the DNA TGTGCCAGCAGCTCTGCAAGGCCCCTGAGGGACACTGAAGCTTTCTTT. This translates into CASSSARPLRDTEAFF.

The J gene is TRBJ2-7, the V gene TRBV2; unclear D gene. In germline, CDR1 is SNHLY, CDR2 FYNNEI. This CDR3 has 14 amino acids. Trimming removed 4 bases from V and 3 bases from J, with 13 bases in between. For the CDR3, the DNA is TGTGCCAGCAGTGGGTCCGCTTTAAACTACGAGCAGTACTTC. It specifies CASSGSALNYEQYF.

The V call is TRBV4-3, the J call TRBJ2-7; possible D gene TRBD1, 5 bases. The germline V and J ends were trimmed by 0 bases and 3 bases, with 12 bases remaining between them. Germline assignment: CDR1 LGHNA and CDR2 YSLEER. This CDR3 spans 15 amino acids. The CDR3 nucleotides are TGCGCCAGCAGCCAAGATTTTAGACAGTACTACGAGCAGTACTTC. Amino acids: CASSQDFRQYYEQYF.

The V and J genes are TRBV4-1 and TRBJ1-6; D might be TRBD1 (5 bases). With 1 base removed from V and 13 bases from J, the gap between germline ends came to 14 bases. CDR3 size: 14 residues. Germline lookup yields CDR1 MGHRA and CDR2 YSYEKL. CDR3 region: CASSQVVSGHPLHF. The CDR3 region has the DNA TGCGCCAGCAGCCAAGTAGTGTCGGGGCATCCCCTCCACTTT.

This chain links TRBV5-1 with TRBJ1-2; 8 bases match TRBD1. The CDR3 consists of 15 residues. V shed 4 bases, J shed 8 bases, and the junction held 13 bases outside the gene matches. Germline assignment: CDR1 SGHRS and CDR2 YFSETQ. The CDR3 bases are TGCGCCAGCAGCGCGTCAGGGGGCGCCGTCTTCGGCTACACCTTC. It codes for CASSASGGAVFGYTF.

The gene calls are TRBV7-8 and TRBJ1-3, with a possible D match to TRBD1 (5 bases). The CDR3 length is 17 residues. CDR1 is SGHVS, CDR2 FQNEAQ, per germline. Trimming stripped 0 bases from V and 5 bases from J, with 17 bases between. CDR3 sequence reads: CASSLARTVGARNTIYF. The CDR3, as DNA: TGTGCCAGCAGCTTAGCGAGAACCGTCGGGGCAAGAAACACCATATATTTT.

The V call is TRBV5-4, the J call TRBJ2-1, with 11 positions matching TRBD1. CDR1 SGHNT and CDR2 YYREEE come from the germline V gene (reference sequence). J was trimmed by 8 bases and V by 5 bases; bases with no gene match: 3. The CDR3 has 13 amino acids. The CDR3 nucleotides are TGTGCCAGCAGTGGACAGGGGGCCTATGAGCAGTTCTTC. Protein: CASSGQGAYEQFF. The variable domain in full, with the rest retrieved from reference TRBV5-4 and TRBJ2-1, is ETGVTQSPTHLIKTRGQQVTLRCSSQSGHNTVSWYQQALGQGPQFIFQYYREEENGRGNFPPRFSGLQFPNYSSELNVNALELDDSALYLCASSGQGAYEQFFGPGTRLTVL.

V gene TRBV10-1 combines with J gene TRBJ2-2; no reliable D call. Germline V gene lookup returns CDR1 WNHNN and CDR2 SYGVQD (reference sequence). The CDR3 length is 14 residues. The V gene lost 3 bases and the J gene lost 6 bases, with 11 bases spanning the gap. In nucleotides, the CDR3 is TGCGCCAGCAGTGATACGTTTGGGGCCGGGGAGCTGTTTTTT. Amino acid sequence: CASSDTFGAGELFF.

This chain links TRBV28 with TRBJ1-2, with 9 bases lining up with TRBD1. J was trimmed by 4 bases and V by 5 bases; bases with no gene match: 5. CDR1 and CDR2 from the germline V gene are MDHEN and SYDVKM. The CDR3 is 14 amino acids. The CDR3 reads CASSPTGGFYGYTF. In DNA, the CDR3 is TGTGCCAGCAGTCCGACAGGGGGGTTCTATGGCTACACCTTC.

The V and J genes are TRBV7-2 and TRBJ1-2, with no clear D. Germline V lookup: CDR1 SGHTA, CDR2 FQGNSA. This CDR3 spans 13 amino acids. V lost 2 bases to trimming and J lost 4 bases, with 8 bases between them. The CDR3 sequence is CASSLTALYGYTF. The CDR3 DNA is TGTGCCAGCAGCTTAACAGCCCTCTATGGCTACACCTTC.

V and J are TRBV5-1 and TRBJ2-1; D may be TRBD2 (6 bases). Trimming took 6 bases from V and 5 from J, leaving 15 bases between them. CDR3 length equals 14 residues. In germline, CDR1 is SGHRS, CDR2 YFSETQ. The CDR3 DNA follows: TGCGCCAGCACCAAACGGGAGAGCAACAATGAGCAGTTCTTC. Amino acid sequence: CASTKRESNNEQFF. The full variable domain, with the rest looked up from reference TRBV5-1 and TRBJ2-1, is KAGVTQTPRYLIKTRGQQVTLSCSPISGHRSVSWYQQTPGQGLQFLFEYFSETQRNKGNFPGRFSGRQFSNSRSEMNVSTLELGDSALYLCASTKRESNNEQFFGPGTRLTVL.

This clone has a handful of counts. The chain joins TRBV9 to TRBJ1-3; TRBD1 is a possible D gene (5 bases). From germline, CDR1 is SGDLS and CDR2 YYNGEE. Trimming cost V 3 bases and J 0 bases, with 16 bases left between them. The CDR3 length is 17 residues. CDR3 nucleotides: TGTGCCAGCAGCGCCCGGGGACGGTTGAGCTCTGGAAACACCATATATTTT. Its protein product is CASSARGRLSSGNTIYF.

The rearrangement links TRBV27 to TRBJ2-7; possible D gene TRBD1, 6 bases. Germline V CDR1 and CDR2: MNHEY, SMNVEV (reference sequence). This CDR3 is built from 12 residues. Trimming stripped 6 bases from V and 0 bases from J, with 6 bases between. CDR3 nucleotide sequence: TGTGCCAGCAGGGACAGCTCCTACGAGCAGTACTTC. Protein sequence: CASRDSSYEQYF.

In its sample, this clone was seen once. CDR3 DNA: TGTGCCAGCAGCCCCGGGACTGGACGTTACGATGAGCAGTTCTTC. Encoded protein: CASSPGTGRYDEQFF. The gene calls are TRBV9 and TRBJ2-1; D is possibly TRBD2 (6 bases). Germline CDR1 SGDLS, CDR2 YYNGEE. Trimming removed 4 bases at V and 8 bases at J, with 19 bases between. CDR3 length: 15 amino acids. Combining the CDR3 with reference TRBV9 and TRBJ2-1 gives the whole variable domain DSGVTQTPKHLITATGQRVTLRCSPRSGDLSVYWYQQSLDQGLQFLIQYYNGEERAKGNILERFSAQQFPDLHSELNLSSLELGDSALYFCASSPGTGRYDEQFFGPGTRLTVL.

This rearrangement joins TRBV11-2 to TRBJ2-7; 8 bases agree with TRBD2. The CDR3 has 16 residues. CDR1 and CDR2 from the germline V gene are SGHAT and FQNNGV. V was pared by 5 bases and J by 6 bases, with 15 bases of the junction left unmatched. The CDR3 region is CASSQIPPGLAREQYF. In DNA form, the CDR3 reads TGTGCCAGCAGCCAAATACCCCCTGGACTAGCCCGCGAGCAGTACTTC.

The V gene is TRBV28, the J gene TRBJ2-7, with a tentative D call TRBD2 (5 bases). The CDR3 extends over 12 amino acids. Deletions cut 5 bases from V and 3 bases from J, with 8 bases between. CDR1 and CDR2 from the germline V gene are MDHEN and SYDVKM. Written as DNA, the CDR3 is TGTGCCAGCAGTCCACGGGACTACGAGCAGTACTTC. Translating gives CASSPRDYEQYF.

V is TRBV30 and J is TRBJ2-3; D unclear. The germline V and J ends were trimmed by 5 bases and 0 bases, with 9 bases remaining between them. The CDR3 loop spans 13 amino acids. Germline V gene lookup returns CDR1 GTSNPN and CDR2 SVGIG (reference sequence). As DNA, the CDR3 is TGTGCCTGGGATGGAGCTAGCACAGATACGCAGTATTTT. Protein sequence: CAWDGASTDTQYF.

The chain carries TRBV5-1 and TRBJ2-5; D is unresolved. CDR3 size: 15 residues. The germline V and J ends were trimmed by 3 bases and 5 bases, with 17 bases remaining between them. CDR1 is SGHRS, CDR2 YFSETQ, per germline. The CDR3 loop reads CASSSRSGFGETQYF. The CDR3 coding sequence is TGCGCCAGCAGCTCACGATCCGGGTTTGGGGAGACCCAGTACTTC.